The subject of this entry is one T cell receptor (beta chain). This entry belongs to a study of T cells in localized non-small cell lung cancer. The CDR3 runs to 15 residues. The V end was cut by 0 bases, the J end by 4 bases, with 12 bases between. The germline gives CDR1 MNHEY, CDR2 SVGAGI. TCRdb's table, derived via immunoSEQ multiplex PCR, lists solely in-frame clones and lacks some. The repertoire has roughly 39,000 clones, around 84% of them found once; the top ten carry 3.5%. The sequence came from a man aged 18 to 49 with stage I lung adenocarcinoma. The sequenced sample was peripheral blood, obtained before any cancer treatment. V and J are TRBV6-5 and TRBJ1-1; TRBD1 might be the D (5 bases). The CDR3, as DNA: TGTGCCAGCAGTTACTCGAAGAGGGGTAGCACTGAAGCTTTCTTT. Translating it yields CASSYSKRGSTEAFF.